These 20 T cell receptor beta chains came from one sample sequenced in a study of blood T cell repertoires in COVID-19. Assay: immunoSEQ multiplex PCR; the TCRdb copy retains only in-frame clones and omits some. This table holds about 200,000 clones, approximately 82% found once. The sequencing input was peripheral blood. Receptors were obtained from a human donor with acute or convalescent COVID-19. The donor label of this sample is uncertain.

The chain carries TRBV5-1 and TRBJ2-2; TRBD2 might be the D (5 bases). The CDR3 runs 16 residues. Per germline, CDR1 SGHRS and CDR2 YFSETQ. Trimming removed 4 bases from V and 7 bases from J, with 20 bases in between. The CDR3 DNA follows: TGCGCCAGCAGCCCTGACGGGAACACTGCGGTCGGGGAGCTGTTTTTT. The encoded protein is CASSPDGNTAVGELFF.

The chain carries TRBV24-1 and TRBJ1-1, with a weak D call TRBD1 (6 bases). This CDR3 has 15 residues. Germline CDR1 is KGHDR and CDR2 is SFDVKD. Trimming stripped 3 bases from V and 1 base from J, with 11 bases between. This chain's CDR3 is CATSDRGAGNTEAFF. CDR3 DNA sequence: TGTGCCACCAGTGATCGGGGGGCAGGGAACACTGAAGCTTTCTTT.

This clone turned up a few times. The chain carries TRBV10-1 and TRBJ1-5; D gene unclear. V shed 0 bases and J shed 0 bases, with 27 bases lying between them. In germline, CDR1 is WNHNN, CDR2 SYGVQD (reference sequence). The CDR3 contains 22 residues. Here the CDR3 DNA reads TGCGCCAGCAGTGAGTCGGCGGGGAACGAGTTGAGGGTAATGGGTAGCAATCAGCCCCAGCATTTT. Its protein product is CASSESAGNELRVMGSNQPQHF.

There are a few counts of this clone. The rearrangement links TRBV5-1 to TRBJ1-3; tentative D call: TRBD1 (5 bases). The CDR3 extends over 14 amino acids. Germline V gene data show CDR1 as SGHRS and CDR2 as YFSETQ. V gave up 3 bases and J gave up 4 bases, with 11 bases separating them. Here the CDR3 reads CASSSGGDGNTIYF. Here the CDR3 DNA reads TGCGCCAGCAGCTCCGGGGGAGACGGAAACACCATATATTTT.

This clone has a handful of counts. This chain joins TRBV7-9 and TRBJ1-2; TRBD1 matches at 8 bases. Losses at the gene ends were 1 base for V and 0 bases for J; bases not matched to a gene: 4. CDR3 length: 16 amino acids. Looked up from germline, CDR1 is SEHNR and CDR2 is FQNEAQ (reference sequence). The CDR3 nucleotides are TGTGCCAGCAGCTTAGTCAGGGGGCAGGCTAACTATGGCTACACCTTC. This gives the protein CASSLVRGQANYGYTF.

The rearrangement uses TRBV25-1 and TRBJ1-2; no firm D call. The CDR3 length is 14 residues. Germline V gives CDR1 MGHDK, CDR2 SYGVNS. V dropped 6 bases and J dropped 4 bases, with 15 bases sitting between them. CDR3 sequence (DNA): TGTGCCAGCAGGAAAGGCGGTAGCTCCTATGGCTACACCTTC. Residues: CASRKGGSSYGYTF.

The V gene is TRBV7-9, the J gene TRBJ2-1, with 9 positions matching TRBD2. With 4 bases clipped from V and 2 bases from J, the junction kept 15 bases outside the gene matches. The CDR3 has 19 amino acids. Germline CDR1 SEHNR, CDR2 FQNEAQ (reference sequence). The CDR3 region has the DNA TGTGCCAGCAGCTCCCATAGGCTAGCGGGAAGTATCCCCTACAATGAGCAGTTCTTC. It codes for CASSSHRLAGSIPYNEQFF.

The CDR3 nucleotides read TGTGCCAGCAAAAGGACTAGCGGGAATTCGAACACCGGGGAGCTGTTTTTT. Translation: CASKRTSGNSNTGELFF. The chain combines TRBV11-2 with TRBJ2-2, with 12 bases fitting TRBD2. This CDR3 has 17 amino acids. V lost 7 bases, J lost 0 bases, and 6 bases stayed unmatched. Germline CDR1 SGHAT, CDR2 FQNNGV.

The J gene is TRBJ1-5, the V gene TRBV4-3; D is undetermined. Trimming stripped 0 bases from V and 5 bases from J, with 5 bases between. Germline V CDR1 and CDR2: LGHNA, YSLEER. The CDR3 sequence is 13 residues long. CDR3 protein: CASSQEEYQPQHF. The CDR3 nucleotides are TGCGCCAGCAGCCAAGAGGAGTATCAGCCCCAGCATTTT.

For this clone: Other DNA sequences in this sample translate to the same CDR3. This rearrangement joins TRBV30 to TRBJ2-5; possible D gene TRBD2, 6 bases. The CDR3 is 13 amino acids. Trimming pared 3 bases from V and 2 bases from J, leaving 10 bases between. Germline lookup yields CDR1 GTSNPN and CDR2 SVGIG (reference sequence). CDR3 region: CAWSGGLQETQYF. As DNA, the CDR3 is TGTGCCTGGAGCGGGGGTTTACAAGAGACCCAGTACTTC.

This chain connects TRBV3-1 (or the pseudogene TRBV3-2) to TRBJ2-7, with 7 bases matching TRBD1. Germline V gene sequence: CDR1 LGHDT, CDR2 YNNKEL (reference sequence). V shed 3 bases, J shed 3 bases, and the junction held 14 bases outside the gene matches. The CDR3 totals 17 residues. CDR3 in amino acids: CASSHPQVGGFLYEQYF. For the CDR3, the DNA is TGTGCCAGCAGCCACCCCCAGGTAGGGGGCTTTCTCTACGAGCAGTACTTC.

This clone appeared a single time. The chain uses TRBV5-1 and TRBJ2-4; perhaps TRBD2 as D (6 bases). V lost 4 bases, J lost 3 bases, and 11 bases lay in between. This CDR3 has 14 residues. The germline V gene has CDR1 SGHRS and CDR2 YFSETQ. CDR3 coding DNA: TGCGCCAGCAGCCATGGGACTGGCAAAAACATTCAGTACTTC. Amino acids: CASSHGTGKNIQYF.

The chain carries TRBV19 and TRBJ1-6, with 7 bases that match TRBD1. Germline CDR1 and CDR2: LNHDA and SQIVND (reference sequence). CDR3 size: 17 residues. V lost 3 bases, J lost 10 bases, and 15 bases stayed unmatched. The CDR3 region is CASSIGQVYVQMSPLHF. For the CDR3, the DNA is TGTGCCAGTAGTATCGGACAGGTGTATGTCCAAATGTCACCCCTCCACTTT.

The CDR3 reads CASSQPPGNTEAFF. In DNA form, the CDR3 reads TGTGCCAGCTCCCAGCCCCCGGGGAACACTGAAGCTTTCTTT. V gene TRBV28 combines with J gene TRBJ1-1; D ambiguous. CDR3 length: 14 residues. Per the germline V gene, CDR1 is MDHEN and CDR2 is SYDVKM. V gave up 8 bases and J gave up 1 base, with 14 bases separating them.

V is TRBV25-1 and J is TRBJ2-3; 10 bases line up with TRBD2. Germline V gives CDR1 MGHDK, CDR2 SYGVNS. V was pared by 3 bases and J by 4 bases, with 4 bases of the junction left unmatched. There are 15 residues in the CDR3. The CDR3 region has the DNA TGTGCCAGCAGTGAGGGGACTAGCGCCTCAGATACGCAGTATTTT. This codes for CASSEGTSASDTQYF.

This clone has only a few counts. The rearrangement uses TRBV7-2 and TRBJ2-7; 10 nucleotides align to TRBD2. The junction had 8 bases not matched to a gene; V was cut back by 6 bases and J by 3 bases. The CDR3 consists of 15 residues. Per germline, CDR1 SGHTA and CDR2 FQGNSA. The CDR3 here is CASRQASGSFYEQYF. The CDR3 nucleotides are TGTGCCAGCAGACAAGCTAGCGGGAGCTTCTACGAGCAGTACTTC.

The CDR3 sequence is CASSSYTGQETQYF. The DNA for the CDR3 is TGTGCCAGCAGCTCGTATACGGGGCAAGAGACCCAGTACTTC. This sequence joins TRBV7-9 and TRBJ2-5; the D gene is possibly TRBD2 (5 bases). This CDR3 is built from 14 residues. The germline V gene has CDR1 SEHNR and CDR2 FQNEAQ (reference sequence). V was trimmed by 4 bases and J by 2 bases, leaving 11 bases between them.

The J gene is TRBJ1-6, the V gene TRBV30, with TRBD1 identical over 9 bases. Germline loops: CDR1 GTSNPN, CDR2 SVGIG (reference sequence). The CDR3 has 14 amino acids. V lost 2 bases to trimming and J lost 10 bases; unmatched junction nucleotides: 6. The CDR3 DNA reads as TGTGCCTGGAGTACTTACAGGGGGCAATCACCCCTCCACTTT. Amino acid sequence: CAWSTYRGQSPLHF.

The genes are TRBV21-1 and TRBJ1-2. TRBV21-1 is a recognized pseudogene. The CDR3 contains 14 residues. The CDR3 DNA follows: TGTGCCAGCAGCAAAGCGAGAACCGGAGGGGGCTACACCTTC. It yields the protein CASSKARTGGGYTF.

The rearrangement links TRBV5-8 to TRBJ2-7, with TRBD1 as a possible D gene (6 bases). Trimming removed 5 bases from V and 6 bases from J, with 27 bases in between. The CDR3 contains 17 residues. Germline V gives CDR1 SGHTS, CDR2 YDEGEE. The CDR3 nucleotides are TGTGCCAGCAGAAGGGGGTTGGCAGGGACATCCTTCGGCGAGCAGTACTTC. Its protein is CASRRGLAGTSFGEQYF. Drawing the rest from reference TRBV5-8 and TRBJ2-7, the complete variable domain is EAGVTQSPTHLIKTRGQQATLRCSPISGHTSVYWYQQALGLGLQFLLWYDEGEERNRGNFPPRFSGRQFPNYSSELNVNALELEDSALYLCASRRGLAGTSFGEQYFGPGTRLTVT.